One T cell receptor beta chain is described in this entry. V lost 8 bases, J lost 6 bases, and 10 bases lay in between. The germline gives CDR1 GTSNPN, CDR2 SVGIG (reference sequence). The CDR3 covers 11 residues. The data stem from a study of T cell changes during pregnancy in multiple sclerosis. Using immunoSEQ multiplex PCR, the repertoire was profiled, and TCRdb retains in-frame clones only, with some absent. This table has more than 65,000 clones, about 89% appearing once. V is TRBV30 and J is TRBJ1-4, with unresolved D. The specimen was CD4+ T cells from peripheral blood mononuclear cells, collected before pregnancy. The TCR was taken from a female donor with multiple sclerosis, enrolled in a pregnancy study. Here the CDR3 DNA reads TGTGCCGGGTATCGGGATGAAAAACTGTTTTTT. It translates to CAGYRDEKLFF.